The entry that follows covers one T cell receptor (beta chain) sequence. Its specificity is not known. The table came from immunoSEQ multiplex PCR; TCRdb's copy has only in-frame clones and leaves some out. Here the sample spans 110,000 or so clones, over 75% being singletons. The sample comes from a study of T cell responses to AZD1222 COVID-19 vaccine. With V trimmed by 5 bases and J by 7 bases, 5 bases remained unmatched. The CDR3 sequence is 12 residues long. Germline CDR1 and CDR2: SGHVS and FNYEAQ. General study points: Seropositivity was recorded at baseline in only 6 or 7 AZD1222 recipients.

This TCR came from an adult who received the MenACWY meningococcal vaccine as a control. The sequences come from peripheral blood, collected 28 days after the second dose of the MenACWY control vaccine. The chain carries TRBV7-6 and TRBJ2-7; 7 bases agree with TRBD1. The CDR3 coding sequence is TGTGCCAGCAGCCCCGCAGGGGGTGAGCAGTACGTC. Translating gives CASSPAGGEQYV.